This T cell receptor (beta chain) was captured in a study of CD8 T cells in Susac syndrome. Study outcomes and limitations: The study conceded that its TCR sequencing and HLA analysis involved relatively few individuals.

CDR1 is SEHNR, CDR2 FQNEAQ, per germline (reference sequence). The CDR3 sequence is 16 residues long. Trimming pared 5 bases from V and 7 bases from J, leaving 20 bases between. cDNA came from roughly 0.47 to 1 ug RNA primed by random hexamers. Amplification of TCR beta CDR3 was carried out by immunoSEQ multiplex PCR, which covered 54 Vbeta and 13 Jbeta segments. TCRdb reanalysed the immunoSEQ multiplex PCR reads using MiXCR and keeps one entry per CDR3 protein. The sample shows approximately 280,000 distinct CDR3 sequences, 85% of them seen only once. A note on this clonotype: Its antigen is not identified.

The study sequenced TCR beta in blood CD8+ and CD4+ T cells. While CD8+ and CD4+ T cells were isolated negatively, TEMRA cells were enriched by FACS. Material for sequencing was CD8+ T cells from PBMCs. The chain has TRBV7-9 and TRBJ1-4; unclear D gene. The source of this sequence is a human donor with multiple sclerosis. This chain's CDR3 is CASSPSSPALGEKLFF. For the CDR3, the DNA is TGTGCCAGCAGCCCGAGTTCCCCAGCTCTAGGTGAAAAACTGTTTTTT. Looking up the rest from reference TRBV7-9 and TRBJ1-4 gives the full variable domain: DTGVSQNPRHKITKRGQNVTFRCDPISEHNRLYWYRQTLGQGPEFLTYFQNEAQLEKSRLLSDRFSAERPKGSFSTLEIQRTEQGDSAMYLCASSPSSPALGEKLFFGSGTQLSVL.